One T cell receptor beta chain is described in this entry. CDR3 length: 13 amino acids. Germline V CDR1 and CDR2: KGHSH, LQKENI. The V end was cut by 6 bases, the J end by 0 bases, with 7 bases between. The record originates from a study of OX40 agonist ivuxolimab in advanced cancers. Clones were read by immunoSEQ multiplex PCR, and TCRdb kept only the in-frame ones, dropping some. The table has some 72,000 clones, 92% seen once. The sequence came from an adult with an advanced solid tumor such as melanoma, head and neck, liver or kidney cancer. The chain has TRBV18 and TRBJ2-3; no definite D call. Sequenced here: CD4+ or CD8+ T cells sorted from blood, sampled in a trial of the OX40 agonist ivuxolimab. DNA for the CDR3: TGTGCCAGCTCCGACACAAGCACAGATACGCAGTATTTT. This translates into CASSDTSTDTQYF. The full variable domain, rest sourced from reference TRBV18 and TRBJ2-3, is NAGVMQNPRHLVRRRGQEARLRCSPMKGHSHVYWYRQLPEEGLKFMVYLQKENIIDESGMPKERFSAEFPKEGPSILRIQQVVRGDSAAYFCASSDTSTDTQYFGPGTRLTVL.